The text below deals with one T cell receptor beta chain. At one end the junction does not follow the germline gene, possibly because of a read error. Researchers ran the PCR with 60 Vbeta and 13 Jbeta primers. Profiling relied on immunoSEQ multiplex PCR, and the TCRdb table lists in-frame clones only, not all of them. The sample carries over 30,000 clones, roughly 67% recorded once. The data originate from a study of cytomegalovirus exposure and HLA in healthy donors. The CDR3 length is 12 residues. Germline CDR1 SGHAT, CDR2 FQNNGV. Sequenced input: PBMCs. This chain links TRBV11-2 with TRBJ2-7, with a weak D call TRBD2 (6 bases). This TCR came from a man aged 35 to 55 in good health and CMV-seropositive. In DNA, the CDR3 is TGTGCCAGCAGCTTAGATCGGGTCGGAGGGGACTTC. Protein sequence: CASSLDRVGGDF.